Following are 12 T cell receptor beta chains from one sample sequenced in a study of T cell responses to AZD1222 COVID-19 vaccine. Profiled with immunoSEQ multiplex PCR; TCRdb holds only in-frame clones, not every one. Here the sample spans about 120,000 clones, roughly 90% being singletons. The specimen comprised peripheral blood, sampled on day 0 of AZD1222 vaccination. The receptors here all came from an adult in good health.

This chain uses TRBV7-9 with TRBJ1-1; TRBD1 is a possible D gene (5 bases). CDR3 size: 13 residues. The V and J ends lost 5 bases and 8 bases respectively, with 15 bases between them. The germline gives CDR1 SEHNR, CDR2 FQNEAQ (reference sequence). The CDR3 coding sequence is TGTGCCAGCAGCCTCAGGGACCCCAGAGAAGCTTTCTTT. Translated: CASSLRDPREAFF.

This clone was recorded a few times. The rearrangement uses TRBV6-4 and TRBJ2-1, with D perhaps TRBD1 or TRBD2 (5 bases each). Germline V gene sequence: CDR1 MRHNA, CDR2 SNTAGT. The CDR3 spans 14 residues. Trimming stripped 5 bases from V and 8 bases from J, with 16 bases between. CDR3: CASSTAVGAHEQFF. For the CDR3, the DNA is TGTGCCAGCAGTACGGCGGTCGGGGCCCATGAGCAGTTCTTC.

J is TRBJ1-2 and V is TRBV2; D is ambiguous. CDR3 size: 13 residues. CDR1 is SNHLY and CDR2 is FYNNEI in the germline V gene. Trimming shortened V by 6 bases and J by 4 bases, and 12 bases separated the two germline ends. The CDR3 region is CASRGDGLYGYTF. CDR3 nucleotides: TGTGCCAGCAGGGGAGACGGACTCTATGGCTACACCTTC.

The chain recombines TRBV27 with TRBJ1-6; D uncertain. The CDR3 extends over 15 amino acids. Germline V gene sequence: CDR1 MNHEY, CDR2 SMNVEV (reference sequence). Trimming removed 6 bases from V and 0 bases from J, with 9 bases in between. CDR3 in amino acids: CASRPNSSYNSPLHF. CDR3 bases: TGTGCCAGCAGGCCAAACAGCTCCTATAATTCACCCCTCCACTTT.

The chain employs TRBV30 and TRBJ2-3; D is unresolved. Trimming pared 2 bases from V and 2 bases from J, leaving 11 bases between. The CDR3 totals 14 residues. Per the germline V gene, CDR1 is GTSNPN and CDR2 is SVGIG (reference sequence). CDR3 nucleotides: TGTGCCTGGAGTCTCAGCGACATCACAGATACGCAGTATTTT. This codes for CAWSLSDITDTQYF.

The chain joins TRBV7-9 to TRBJ1-1; no firm D call. The germline gives CDR1 SEHNR, CDR2 FQNEAQ (reference sequence). V lost 2 bases and J lost 1, with 11 bases in between. The CDR3 sequence is 15 residues long. CDR3 coding DNA: TGTGCCAGCAGCTTATTAAGCCAACCGAACACTGAAGCTTTCTTT. This encodes CASSLLSQPNTEAFF.

CDR3 sequence (DNA): TGCGCCAGCAGCACATCGATAAGTTCACCCCTCCACTTT. It codes for CASSTSISSPLHF. The chain combines TRBV10-2 with TRBJ1-6; D is ambiguous. The CDR3 has 13 residues. Trimming took 6 bases from V and 9 from J, leaving 12 bases between them. Germline V CDR1 and CDR2: WSHSY, SAAADI.

The rearrangement links TRBV6-5 to TRBJ1-1; TRBD1 matches at 7 bases. CDR1 is MNHEY, CDR2 SVGAGI, per germline. The CDR3 contains 13 residues. The trim removed 6 bases at V and 10 bases at J, leaving 11 bases unmatched. The CDR3 coding sequence is TGTGCCAGCAGGCGCGACAGGGATGGATTAGCTTTCTTT. Translated: CASRRDRDGLAFF.

V gene TRBV10-1 combines with J gene TRBJ1-1; D unclear. CDR3 length equals 15 residues. V was trimmed by 3 bases and J by 2 bases, leaving 13 bases between them. Germline V CDR1 and CDR2: WNHNN, SYGVQD (reference sequence). The CDR3 protein is CASSDLAGTNTEAFF. The CDR3 coding sequence is TGCGCCAGCAGTGACCTGGCGGGAACCAACACTGAAGCTTTCTTT.

The chain links TRBV5-6 to TRBJ2-2; no clear D. The V end was cut by 4 bases, the J end by 4 bases, with 8 bases between. The CDR3 contains 13 residues. In germline, CDR1 is SGHDT, CDR2 YYEEEE. CDR3 nucleotides: TGTGCCAGCAGCCCGACCATCACCGGGGAGCTGTTTTTT. Its translation: CASSPTITGELFF.

V usage is TRBV19 and J usage is TRBJ2-1, with D perhaps matching TRBD1 (7 bases). Germline V gene sequence: CDR1 LNHDA, CDR2 SQIVND (reference sequence). V shed 10 bases and J shed 9 bases, with 16 bases lying between them. The CDR3 is 12 residues long. The CDR3 DNA reads TGTGCCACCATCTCCAGGGGGGCTGAGCAGTTCTTC. Translation gives CATISRGAEQFF.

The chain has TRBV2 and TRBJ1-1, with D tentatively TRBD1 (6 bases). This CDR3 is built from 14 residues. Germline V gene sequence: CDR1 SNHLY, CDR2 FYNNEI. The V end was cut by 4 bases, the J end by 5 bases, with 14 bases between. CDR3 in amino acids: CASSVYREGTEAFF. CDR3 in DNA: TGTGCCAGCAGTGTCTACAGGGAGGGAACTGAAGCTTTCTTT.